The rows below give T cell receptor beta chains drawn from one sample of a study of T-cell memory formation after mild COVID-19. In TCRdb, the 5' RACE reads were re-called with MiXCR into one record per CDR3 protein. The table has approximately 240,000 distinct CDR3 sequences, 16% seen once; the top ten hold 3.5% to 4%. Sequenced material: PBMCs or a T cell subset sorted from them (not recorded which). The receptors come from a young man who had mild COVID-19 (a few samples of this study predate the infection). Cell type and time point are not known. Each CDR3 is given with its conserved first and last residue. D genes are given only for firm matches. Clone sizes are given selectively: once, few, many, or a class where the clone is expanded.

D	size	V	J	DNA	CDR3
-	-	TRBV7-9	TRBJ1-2	TGTGCCAGCAGCCCACAGGCGGCCTCGGGTGGCTACACCTTC	CASSPQAASGGYTF
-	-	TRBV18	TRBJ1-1	TGTGCCAGCTCAGACCGGGATGTCCCTGAAGCTTTCTTT	CASSDRDVPEAFF
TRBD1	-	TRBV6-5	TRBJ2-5	TGTGCCAGCAGGGGGACAGGGGTAAAGGCCCAGTACTTC	CASRGTGVKAQYF
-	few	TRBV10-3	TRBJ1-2	TGTGCCATCAGTGAGCGAAGTAACTATGGCTACACCTTC	CAISERSNYGYTF
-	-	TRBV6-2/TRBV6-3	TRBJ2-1	TGTGCCAGCAGTTACTCCTCGTCTAACTCAGGGGTCTGGTTCTTC	CASSYSSSNSGVWFF
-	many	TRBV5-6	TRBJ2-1	TGTGCCAGCAGCTTCCGAGATCGGGCGCCATTCTTC	CASSFRDRAPFF
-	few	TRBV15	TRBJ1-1	TGTGCCACCAGCAGAGAGGCAGTCGCGATGGATGGAGCTTTCTTT	CATSREAVAMDGAFF
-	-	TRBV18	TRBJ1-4	TGTGCCAGCTCACCACTCAGGGCCGCGGGGGATGAAAAACTGTTTTTT	CASSPLRAAGDEKLFF
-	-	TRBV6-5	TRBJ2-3	TGTGCCAGCGGCCGTTCAGCCCTTAGCACAGATACGCAGTATTTT	CASGRSALSTDTQYF
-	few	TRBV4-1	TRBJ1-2	TGCGCCAGCAGCCATTCCCGGGACGGAGACTATGGCTACACCTTC	CASSHSRDGDYGYTF
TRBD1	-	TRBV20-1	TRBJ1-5	TGCAGTGTGGGACAGGGGTGGGACCAGCCCCAGCATTTT	CSVGQGWDQPQHF
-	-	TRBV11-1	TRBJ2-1	TGTGCCAGCCGGGGGCCAAGCTCCTACAATGAGCAGTTCTTC	CASRGPSSYNEQFF
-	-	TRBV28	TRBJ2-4	TGTGCCAGCAGTTTACCTCAGGGGAACATTCAGTACTTC	CASSLPQGNIQYF
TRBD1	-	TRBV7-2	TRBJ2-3	TGTGCCAGCAGCATCTCCGGGACAGGGTGGCTCGGCTCAGATACGCAGTATTTT	CASSISGTGWLGSDTQYF
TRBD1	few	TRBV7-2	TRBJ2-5	TGTGCCAGCAGCTTAGCGCTGGGGACAGGGGAGACCCAGTACTTC	CASSLALGTGETQYF
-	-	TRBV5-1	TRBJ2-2	TGCGCCAGCAGAATCACAGGGAACACCGGGGAGCTGTTTTTT	CASRITGNTGELFF
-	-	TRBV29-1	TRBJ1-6	TGCAGCGTTCGGGACGGTAGTAATTCACCCCTCCACTTT	CSVRDGSNSPLHF
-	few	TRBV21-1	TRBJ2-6	TGTGCCAGCAGCACAAGGACAGGGACTCGCTCTGGGGCCAACGTCCTGACTTTC	CASSTRTGTRSGANVLTF
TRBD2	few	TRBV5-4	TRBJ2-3	TGTGCCAGCAGCGCGGGACTAGCGGGGCCTACCGCAGATACGCAGTATTTT	CASSAGLAGPTADTQYF
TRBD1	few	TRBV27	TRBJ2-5	TGTGCCAGCAGTCTCCAAAGGGACAGGATAGGGACCCAGTACTTC	CASSLQRDRIGTQYF
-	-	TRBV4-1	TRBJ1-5	TGCGCCAGCAGCCAAGAACCGGGGAAGGGCCTCCAGCATTTT	CASSQEPGKGLQHF
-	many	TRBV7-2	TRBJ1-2	TGTGCCAGCAGCGCCCGTGGGGGTTCCTATGGCTACACCTTC	CASSARGGSYGYTF
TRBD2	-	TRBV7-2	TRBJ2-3	TGTGCCAGCAGCCCTGGGACTAGCGGGGGGCATACGCAGTATTTT	CASSPGTSGGHTQYF
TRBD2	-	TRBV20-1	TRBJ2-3	TGCAGTGCTCATAAGGTCTCGAGCGGGGGTTGGGATACGCAGTATTTT	CSAHKVSSGGWDTQYF
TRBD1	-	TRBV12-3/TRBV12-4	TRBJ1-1	TGTGCCAGCAAACAGGGGTCGGGCACTGAAGCTTTCTTT	CASKQGSGTEAFF
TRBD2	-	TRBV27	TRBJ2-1	TGTGCCAGCAGTTTAACTAGCGGGGGGGTTAGTGAGCAGTTCTTC	CASSLTSGGVSEQFF
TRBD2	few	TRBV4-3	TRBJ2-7	TGCGCCAGCAGCCCCACTGGGGGACTAGCATACGAGCAGTACTTC	CASSPTGGLAYEQYF
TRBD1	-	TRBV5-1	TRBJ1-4	TGCGCCAGCAGCTTTGACCCGGGACAGGACGACGAAAAACTGTTTTTT	CASSFDPGQDDEKLFF
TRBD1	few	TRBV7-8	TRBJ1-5	TGTGCCAGCAGTGCACCCGGGACAGGGAGGGTGGGGGATCAGCCCCAGCATTTT	CASSAPGTGRVGDQPQHF
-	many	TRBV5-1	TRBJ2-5	TGCGCCAGCAGCCATGGCAAGGTACGGGAGACCCAGTACTTC	CASSHGKVRETQYF
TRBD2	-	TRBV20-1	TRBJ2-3	TGCAGTGCTTATGAGCGGGGTAGGACAGATACGCAGTATTTT	CSAYERGRTDTQYF
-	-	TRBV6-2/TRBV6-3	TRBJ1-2	TGTGCCAGCAGGTCTACAGATACCGGCTATGGCTACACCTTC	CASRSTDTGYGYTF
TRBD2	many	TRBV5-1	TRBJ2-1	TGCGCCAGCAGCGTCGGGACTAGCGGGGGGAATGAGCAGTTCTTC	CASSVGTSGGNEQFF
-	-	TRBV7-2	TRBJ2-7	TGTGCCAGCAGCTTCACCCTACGCGAGCAGTACTTC	CASSFTLREQYF
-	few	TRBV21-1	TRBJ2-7	TGTGCCAGCCGGGGGGCGAGGGGCGAGCAGTACTTC	CASRGARGEQYF
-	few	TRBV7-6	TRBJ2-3	TGTGCCAGCAGCGCCCAGGTGGCAGATACGCAGTATTTT	CASSAQVADTQYF
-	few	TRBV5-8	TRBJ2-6	TGTGCCAGCAGCTTGGCCTTTTGGGGGGCCAACGTCCTGACTTTC	CASSLAFWGANVLTF
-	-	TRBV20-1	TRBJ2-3	TGCAGTGCTAGACCCGGTCAGGAGATGTCATTGTATACGCAGTATTTT	CSARPGQEMSLYTQYF
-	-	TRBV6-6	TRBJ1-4	TGTGCCAGCAGTTCCCTCCGCGAAAAACTGTTTTTT	CASSSLREKLFF
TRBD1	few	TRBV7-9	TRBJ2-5	TGTGCCAGCAGCCGCGACAGGGTAAAGGAAGAGACCCAGTACTTC	CASSRDRVKEETQYF
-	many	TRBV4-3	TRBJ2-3	TGCGCCAGCAGCCGCCGGGCCTATCCAGCCGGAGGCACAGATACGCAGTATTTT	CASSRRAYPAGGTDTQYF
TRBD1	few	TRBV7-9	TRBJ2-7	TGTGCCAGCAGCAAACGGACAGGGGTCGAGCAGTACTTC	CASSKRTGVEQYF
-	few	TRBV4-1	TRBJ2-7	TGCGCCAGCAGCCAATCGGGTACAGGTTCCTACGAGCAGTACTTC	CASSQSGTGSYEQYF